Here is one T cell receptor beta chain with its context. The CDR3 is 16 residues long. Germline assignment: CDR1 KGHSH and CDR2 LQKENI. The J segment lost 2 bases and the V segment lost 3 bases, leaving 6 bases of the junction unmatched. These data belong to a study of blood T cell repertoires in COVID-19. Overall study: The United States, Italy and Spain provided the acute and convalescent COVID-19 samples. Nucleic acid was either cDNA or gDNA, and it came from T cells, B-cell-depleted T cells, or PBMCs.

Authors' methods: By means of reference gene primer amplification, nucleated cell counts were estimated. The table came from immunoSEQ multiplex PCR; TCRdb's copy has only in-frame clones and leaves some out. That table supplies the V and J calls and clone size; D and trimming were determined from the DNA. The sample includes 120,000 or so clones, 87% of them seen just once. V and J are TRBV18 and TRBJ2-2, with 7 nucleotides matching TRBD2. The receptor comes from a woman aged 70 to 79 with acute or convalescent COVID-19. What was sequenced was peripheral blood. The CDR3 sequence is CASSPPGRVNTGELFF. As DNA, the CDR3 is TGTGCCAGCTCACCGCCGGGGAGGGTAAACACCGGGGAGCTGTTTTTT.